The entry that follows covers one TCR beta chain sequence. The data are from a study of human T cells and chemical hapten exposure. Study-wide context: Readings were taken at 6 days from patch tests that had applied 0.01% DPC to the upper back.

Individual cDNA molecules (in the library) carried attached unique molecular identifiers. A single record per CDR3 protein comes from TCRdb applying MiXCR to the RACE reads. The sample shows tens of thousands of distinct CDR3 sequences, over 8.5% of them seen only once. V dropped 4 bases and J dropped 10; count of bases not matched to a gene: 12. CDR3 length: 16 residues. Germline V gene data show CDR1 as SGDLS and CDR2 as YYNGEE. Time point specified: patch test 1, 2 weeks after DPC sensitization. The treatment denotes: therapeutic diphenylcyclopropenone sensitization with weekly scalp DPC. The chain is built from TRBV9 and TRBJ1-6; 9 bases are a match to TRBD1. This sequence was found in a woman between 45 and 65 years old with alopecia areata. Some clones in this sample may be carry-over from other donors' samples. Sequencing used whole blood, obtained in connection with sensitization to the hapten diphenylcyclopropenone (DPC). CDR3 DNA: TGTGCCAGCAGCCTCCATGGGACAGGGATACAATCACCCCTCCACTTT. This gives the protein CASSLHGTGIQSPLHF.